This TCR beta chain was observed in a study of identical twins. TCRdb reprocessed the 5' RACE reads via MiXCR and lists one record per CDR3 protein. The table lists fewer than 900,000 distinct CDR3 sequences, 18% of them singletons. These sequences were also reported in another study, on T cells expressing NK-cell markers. From that paper: Seven of the eight sequenced donors were classified as HCMV-seropositive, and one was classified as seronegative.

The clonotype was recovered from a woman between 18 and 29 years old in good health. Sequenced sample: PBMCs.

CDR3: CASSSNRGGHGETQYF. Written as DNA, the CDR3 is TGTGCCAGCAGCTCTAACAGGGGAGGGCATGGAGAGACCCAGTACTTC. The V and J genes are TRBV5-5 and TRBJ2-5, with D perhaps given as TRBD1 or TRBD2 (7 bases each). The CDR3 covers 16 residues. V lost 3 bases and J 4 bases, leaving 19 bases between the germline ends. The germline gives CDR1 SGHKS, CDR2 YYEKEE (reference sequence).